The 8 T cell receptor beta chains below were found in one sample sequenced in a study of Graves' ophthalmopathy and Graves' hyperthyroidism. RNA served as the template for amplifying TCR beta CDR3 regions. HTBI-primed RT-PCR formed the first round, and a multiplex PCR formed the second. TCRdb recomputed calls from the multiplex PCR reads with MiXCR, one row per CDR3 protein. Among 400,000 to 450,000 distinct CDR3 sequences listed, roughly 20% were seen once. The sample comprised peripheral blood. These receptors all stem from a woman aged 18 to 35 with stable Graves' hyperthyroidism.

Turning to this clonotype: This clone may be a read error of a much larger clone one base away. V is TRBV19 and J is TRBJ2-7, with D possibly TRBD1 on 6 matching bases. This CDR3 has 15 amino acids. V was shortened by 6 bases and J by 3 bases, with 18 bases between the two germline ends. CDR1 LNHDA and CDR2 SQIVND come from the germline V gene (reference sequence). In DNA, the CDR3 is TGTGCCAGTAGATCACAAGACAGGTCACACTACGAGCAGTACTTC. It codes for CASRSQDRSHYEQYF.

This clonotype was counted ten times or more. This chain uses TRBV2 with TRBJ2-7; D remains unclear. CDR3 length equals 14 residues. Germline CDR1 is SNHLY and CDR2 is FYNNEI. Trimming took 3 bases from V and 3 from J, leaving 12 bases between them. CDR3 nucleotide sequence: TGTGCCAGCAGTGACCCCAACAGATACTACGAGCAGTACTTC. Encoded protein: CASSDPNRYYEQYF.

This clonotype was counted a few times. V is TRBV19 and J is TRBJ2-4, with D perhaps TRBD1 (5 bases). This CDR3 comprises 13 residues. Trimming took 10 bases from V and 9 from J, leaving 19 bases between them. The germline V gene encodes CDR1 LNHDA and CDR2 SQIVND (reference sequence). The CDR3 sequence is CATMDTALIIQYF. CDR3 coding DNA: TGTGCCACCATGGACACCGCCTTGATCATTCAGTACTTC.

The rearrangement joins TRBV6-1 to TRBJ2-5, with 7 bases fitting TRBD2. V was pared by 6 bases and J by 0 bases, with 10 bases of the junction left unmatched. The V gene's germline CDR1 is MNHNS and CDR2 SASEGT. The CDR3 totals 16 residues. This chain's CDR3 is CASRGGDRLYQETQYF. The CDR3 DNA reads as TGTGCCAGCAGGGGGGGGGACCGACTATACCAAGAGACCCAGTACTTC.

Ten or more counts support this clonotype. CDR3 in amino acids: CASSYPATNTGELFF. Written as DNA, the CDR3 is TGTGCCAGCAGTTACCCAGCGACGAACACCGGGGAGCTGTTTTTT. The V call is TRBV6-2 or TRBV6-3, the J call TRBJ2-2; unclear D gene. The CDR3 has 15 amino acids. Germline CDR1 is MNHEY and CDR2 is SVGEGT. V was trimmed by 2 bases and J by 0 bases, leaving 7 bases between them.

As for this clonotype: Sequence at one end of the junction differs from germline and may be a read error. V and J are TRBV12-3 or TRBV12-4 and TRBJ1-1, with a tentative D call TRBD1 (5 bases). The CDR3 is 14 residues long. Here the CDR3 DNA reads TGTGCCACCAGTGCCGGTGGGGCGGAGACTGAAGCTTTCTTT. It translates to CATSAGGAETEAFF.

Concerning this clonotype itself: A single base separates this from a much larger clone, so it may be a read error. The J gene is TRBJ1-2, the V gene TRBV12-3 or TRBV12-4; TRBD1 might be the D (6 bases). The V gene lost 8 bases and the J gene lost 13 bases, with 23 bases spanning the gap. CDR3 size: 13 residues. CDR3 sequence (DNA): TGTGCCAGCCGGGGCGGGGCAGGGGATCGATGCACCTTC. This sequence encodes CASRGGAGDRCTF.

V and J are TRBV28 and TRBJ2-7, with a possible D match to TRBD1 (5 bases). Per the germline V gene, CDR1 is MDHEN and CDR2 is SYDVKM. Trimming left V 6 bases short and J 5 bases short, with 11 bases between. This CDR3 is built from 12 residues. CDR3 in DNA: TGTGCCAGCAGCCTCAAGGGGAACGAGCAGTACTTC. Translating gives CASSLKGNEQYF.